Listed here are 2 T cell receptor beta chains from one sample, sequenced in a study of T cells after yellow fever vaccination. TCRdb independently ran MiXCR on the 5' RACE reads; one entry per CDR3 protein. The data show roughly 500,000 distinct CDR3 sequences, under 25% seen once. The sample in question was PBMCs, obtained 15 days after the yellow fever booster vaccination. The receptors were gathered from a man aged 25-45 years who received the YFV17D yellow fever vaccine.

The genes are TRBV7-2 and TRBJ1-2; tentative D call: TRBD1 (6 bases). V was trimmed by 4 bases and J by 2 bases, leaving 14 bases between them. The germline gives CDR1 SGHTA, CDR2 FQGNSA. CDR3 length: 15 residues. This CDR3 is CASSSKQGGNYGYTF. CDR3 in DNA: TGTGCCAGCAGCTCAAAACAGGGAGGAAACTATGGCTACACCTTC.

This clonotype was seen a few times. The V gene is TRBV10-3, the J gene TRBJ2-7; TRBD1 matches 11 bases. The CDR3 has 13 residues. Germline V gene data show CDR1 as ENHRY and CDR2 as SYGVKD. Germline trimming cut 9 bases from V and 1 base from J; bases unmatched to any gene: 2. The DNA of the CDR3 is TGTGCCATATGGGACAGGGGGTCCTACGAGCAGTACTTC. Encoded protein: CAIWDRGSYEQYF.